This T cell receptor (beta chain) was sequenced for a study of blood T cells in healthy people across ages. Germline loops: CDR1 DFQATT, CDR2 SNEGSKA (reference sequence). The CDR3 consists of 14 residues. V shed 1 base and J 4 bases; nucleotides not matched to a gene: 3. Next came a second PCR, run for about 7 to 12 cycles, which used a sample-barcoded 5' primer along with a J-beta primer mix. From the 5' RACE reads, TCRdb called clonotypes with MiXCR, one entry per CDR3 protein. This sample yields some 890,000 distinct CDR3 sequences, of which roughly 28% are seen a single time; 10% belongs to the top ten. Researchers report isolating at least 6 million PBMCs per sample. The data were also submitted as part of a second study, on T cells of mothers and their children.

This TCR came from a woman aged 40 to 50 in good health. This chain links TRBV20-1 with TRBJ1-2; 10 bases match TRBD1. The sample consisted of blood. The CDR3 nucleotides are TGCAGTGCTAGAGTCGACAGGGGGCGCTATGGCTACACCTTC. Encoded protein: CSARVDRGRYGYTF.